These T cell receptor beta chains were read from a single sample in a study of chemoradiotherapy in HPV16-positive cancers. The assay was immunoSEQ multiplex PCR, and TCRdb's table has in-frame clones only and misses some. The sample lists 65,000 to 80,000 clones; about nine tenths were seen once. Sequenced here: blood, sampled from a patient who underwent chemoradiotherapy. The receptors were sampled from a human donor with HPV-associated anogenital cancer. CDR3s include the opening cysteine and the closing phenylalanine or tryptophan. A D gene is named only where the DNA matches it firmly. Not all rows give a size; the values are once, few, many and, for expanded clones, a class.

CDR3	DNA	V	J	size	D
CASSDYEQSEHEKLFF	TGTGCCAGCAGTGATTACGAGCAGTCAGAGCATGAAAAACTGTTTTTT	TRBV6-1	TRBJ1-4	NA	NA
CASSWTESFSYEQYF	TGTGCCAGCAGTTGGACAGAATCTTTCTCCTACGAGCAGTACTTC	TRBV2	TRBJ2-7	once	NA
CASSQSIQPQHF	TGTGCCAGCAGTCAAAGCATTCAGCCCCAGCATTTT	TRBV6-1	TRBJ1-5	NA	NA
CASSQMGGDTGELFF	TGTGCCAGCAGCCAAATGGGGGGAGACACCGGGGAGCTGTTTTTT	TRBV6-6	TRBJ2-2	NA	NA
CASSSPRGGANYGYTF	TGTGCCAGCAGTTCCCCTCGGGGGGGGGCTAACTATGGCTACACCTTC	TRBV27	TRBJ1-2	NA	NA
CSVSARAPNEKLFF	TGCAGCGTTTCTGCCAGGGCACCAAATGAAAAACTGTTTTTT	TRBV29-1	TRBJ1-4	NA	NA
CASSVDPYPSNTGELFF	TGTGCCAGCAGCGTAGACCCATACCCTTCGAACACCGGGGAGCTGTTTTTT	TRBV9	TRBJ2-2	NA	NA
CASSDSGQNSNQPQHF	TGTGCCAGCAGTGATTCGGGACAGAATAGCAATCAGCCCCAGCATTTT	TRBV6-1	TRBJ1-5	NA	TRBD1
CASSPDSLGETQYF	TGTGCCAGCAGCCCCGACTCGCTGGGGGAGACCCAGTACTTC	TRBV14	TRBJ2-5	NA	NA
CASRQVPRNSPLHF	TGTGCCAGCCGCCAGGTACCCCGGAATTCACCCCTCCACTTT	TRBV5-5	TRBJ1-6	NA	NA
CASGRTSGVLANTGELFF	TGTGCCAGCGGAAGGACTAGCGGGGTTCTCGCGAACACCGGGGAGCTGTTTTTT	TRBV7-6	TRBJ2-2	NA	TRBD2
CASSSAGGWTETQYF	TGTGCCAGCAGCTCGGCAGGGGGCTGGACAGAGACCCAGTACTTC	TRBV7-8	TRBJ2-5	NA	TRBD1
CASSLTGRENTIYF	TGCGCCAGCAGCCTGACAGGGAGGGAAAACACCATATATTTT	TRBV5-1	TRBJ1-3	NA	TRBD1
CSVEGGDRGWTDTQYF	TGCAGCGTTGAGGGGGGGGACAGGGGATGGACAGATACGCAGTATTTT	TRBV29-1	TRBJ2-3	NA	TRBD1
CASWVGTQGGETQYF	TGCGCCAGCTGGGTTGGGACTCAAGGAGGAGAGACCCAGTACTTC	TRBV5-1	TRBJ2-5	NA	NA
CASSLVEGSNTEAFF	TGTGCCAGCAGCTTAGTTGAGGGGAGCAACACTGAAGCTTTCTTT	TRBV7-2	TRBJ1-1	NA	NA
CASSRQGGKGSGNTIYF	TGTGCCAGCAGTCGTCAGGGGGGAAAGGGCTCTGGAAACACCATATATTTT	TRBV28	TRBJ1-3	NA	TRBD1
CATSRGIEYNEQFF	TGTGCCACCAGCAGAGGGATAGAGTACAATGAGCAGTTCTTC	TRBV15	TRBJ2-1	NA	NA
CASRPHRAGELFF	TGTGCCAGCAGACCCCACAGGGCCGGGGAGCTGTTTTTT	TRBV2	TRBJ2-2	NA	NA
CASSPLDRGSYTF	TGTGCCAGCAGTCCATTGGACCGGGGTAGCTACACCTTC	TRBV27	TRBJ1-2	NA	NA
CASSLVFAGSDTQYF	TGTGCCAGCAGCTTAGTTTTTGCGGGTTCAGATACGCAGTATTTT	TRBV7-9	TRBJ2-3	once	NA
CASSRRLAGVHNEQFF	TGTGCCAGCAGCCGACGACTAGCGGGAGTGCACAATGAGCAGTTCTTC	TRBV7-9	TRBJ2-1	NA	TRBD2
CASFNVRKALVAEAFF	TGTGCCAGCTTCAACGTGAGAAAAGCCCTGGTCGCTGAAGCTTTCTTT	TRBV19	TRBJ1-1	once	NA
CASSLGNRGAETQYF	TGTGCCAGCAGCTTAGGGAACAGGGGCGCGGAGACCCAGTACTTC	TRBV11-2	TRBJ2-5	NA	TRBD1
CASRGDRELPYGYTF	TGTGCCAGCAGGGGGGACAGGGAGTTACCATATGGCTACACCTTC	TRBV4-2	TRBJ1-2	NA	TRBD1
CASKKDGTGQRGDQPQHF	TGCGCCAGCAAAAAGGACGGGACAGGACAACGCGGGGATCAGCCCCAGCATTTT	TRBV5-1	TRBJ1-5	NA	TRBD1
CASSQEVSGPKGTQYF	TGTGCCAGCAGCCAAGAGGTATCGGGACCTAAAGGGACCCAGTACTTC	TRBV4-2	TRBJ2-5	NA	NA
CASSSRRDTSEAFF	TGTGCCAGCAGTAGCCGCCGGGACACGAGCGAAGCTTTCTTT	TRBV6-5	TRBJ1-1	NA	NA
CASSLPGGYEQYF	TGTGCCAGCAGCTTGCCGGGGGGGTACGAGCAGTACTTC	TRBV5-4	TRBJ2-7	few	TRBD2
CASSENGEDTEAFF	TGTGCCAGCAGTGAAAATGGCGAGGACACTGAAGCTTTCTTT	TRBV2	TRBJ1-1	NA	NA
CASSLWFNYGYTF	TGTGCCAGCAGCTTATGGTTTAACTATGGCTACACCTTC	TRBV11-2	TRBJ1-2	NA	NA
CASSTRTGDYEQYF	TGTGCCAGCAGTACCCGGACAGGGGACTACGAGCAGTACTTC	TRBV6-5	TRBJ2-7	few	TRBD1
CASSVPDRARIGNQPQHF	TGTGCCAGCAGTGTTCCGGACAGGGCCCGTATTGGCAATCAGCCCCAGCATTTT	TRBV6-1	TRBJ1-5	NA	TRBD1
CASSPGLAGGPRTYNEQFF	TGTGCCAGCAGTCCAGGACTAGCGGGAGGGCCGAGGACCTACAATGAGCAGTTCTTC	TRBV27	TRBJ2-1	NA	TRBD2
CASSFVQGKNEKLFF	TGTGCCAGCAGCTTCGTGCAGGGGAAGAATGAAAAACTGTTTTTT	TRBV7-3	TRBJ1-4	few	NA
CASSGLFYNEQFF	TGTGCCAGCAGTGGACTATTCTACAATGAGCAGTTCTTC	TRBV25-1	TRBJ2-1	NA	NA
CASSYPAAGAVTGELFF	TGTGCCAGCAGTTACCCGGCGGCGGGAGCAGTCACCGGGGAGCTGTTTTTT	TRBV28	TRBJ2-2	NA	TRBD2
CASSPDVSSYNEQFF	TGCGCCAGCAGCCCGGACGTGAGCTCCTACAATGAGCAGTTCTTC	TRBV5-1	TRBJ2-1	NA	NA
CASKNTEAFF	TGTGCCAGCAAGAACACTGAAGCTTTCTTT	TRBV28	TRBJ1-1	NA	NA
CASSESYREAGELFF	TGTGCCAGCAGTGAATCGTACAGGGAAGCCGGGGAGCTGTTTTTT	TRBV2	TRBJ2-2	NA	NA
CASGLMGTDTQYF	TGTGCCAGCGGCCTCATGGGCACAGATACGCAGTATTTT	TRBV9	TRBJ2-3	NA	NA
CASSLGGQNNQPQHF	TGTGCCAGCAGCTTGGGGGGACAGAACAATCAGCCCCAGCATTTT	TRBV5-4	TRBJ1-5	once	TRBD1
CASSNWVGQGNSPLHF	TGTGCCAGCAGTAACTGGGTGGGACAGGGTAATTCACCCCTCCACTTT	TRBV6-5	TRBJ1-6	NA	TRBD1
CASSDRDRVGNEQFF	TGTGCCAGCAGCGACCGGGACAGGGTAGGCAATGAGCAGTTCTTC	TRBV9	TRBJ2-1	once	TRBD1
CASSNGRLTNEKLFF	TGTGCCAGTAGTAACGGACGTCTAACTAATGAAAAACTGTTTTTT	TRBV19	TRBJ1-4	few	NA